What follows are 31 T cell receptor beta chains derived from one specimen sequenced in a study of cytomegalovirus exposure and HLA in healthy donors. Primers for the PCR totalled 60 Vbeta and 13 Jbeta. The method was immunoSEQ multiplex PCR; TCRdb's version includes in-frame clones alone and lacks a portion of them. The sample holds tens of thousands of clones, about 81% seen once. The sample comprised PBMCs. The origin of the receptors is a man younger than 35 in good health and CMV-seronegative.

This clone was recorded only once. V and J are TRBV4-2 and TRBJ1-2; D call uncertain. The CDR3 runs 13 residues. The germline V gene has CDR1 LGHNA and CDR2 YNFKEQ. The V gene lost 0 bases and the J gene lost 8 bases, with 10 bases spanning the gap. In nucleotides, the CDR3 is TGTGCCAGCAGCCAAGAGTTTTCAAGCGGCTACACCTTC. It translates to CASSQEFSSGYTF.

This clone has only a few counts. The chain employs TRBV6-6 and TRBJ1-6; 8 nucleotides agree with TRBD1. The trim removed 4 bases at V and 5 bases at J, leaving 4 bases unmatched. The CDR3 is made up of 15 amino acids. Germline-derived CDR1 and CDR2 are MNHNY and SVGAGI (reference sequence). CDR3 sequence reads: CASSSRTGNNSPLHF. The CDR3 DNA follows: TGTGCCAGCAGTTCCAGGACAGGGAATAATTCACCCCTCCACTTT.

The CDR3 DNA reads TGTGCCTGGAGGGAGGGACCGAGTTCGGCAAAACTGTTTTTT. Encoded protein: CAWREGPSSAKLFF. V is TRBV30 and J is TRBJ1-4; D may be TRBD1 (5 bases). Germline V CDR1 and CDR2: GTSNPN, SVGIG (reference sequence). The germline V and J ends were trimmed by 3 bases and 10 bases, with 18 bases remaining between them. The CDR3 is 14 residues long.

The chain links TRBV28 to TRBJ2-3; 7 nucleotides match TRBD2. Per the germline V gene, CDR1 is MDHEN and CDR2 is SYDVKM. V was pared by 1 base and J by 5 bases, with 6 bases of the junction left unmatched. The CDR3 runs 15 residues. The CDR3 DNA reads as TGTGCCAGCAGTTTATTCGGGGTAGCGGGAGATACGCAGTATTTT. Translating it yields CASSLFGVAGDTQYF.

The rearrangement uses TRBV6-5 and TRBJ1-1, with no clear D. Trimming removed 6 bases at V and 4 bases at J, with 12 bases between. Looked up from germline, CDR1 is MNHEY and CDR2 is SVGAGI. The CDR3 runs to 13 residues. The CDR3 DNA reads as TGTGCCAGCAGCGCGCCGGGTATCACTGAAGCTTTCTTT. It is translated as CASSAPGITEAFF.

The gene calls are TRBV29-1 and TRBJ1-1; D call uncertain. This CDR3 contains 14 residues. The V and J ends lost 1 base and 4 bases respectively, with 13 bases between them. Per the germline V gene, CDR1 is SQVTM and CDR2 is ANQGSEA. The CDR3 coding sequence is TGCAGCGTTGAAGTCCGGGGTGAAGGCACTGAAGCTTTCTTT. It translates to CSVEVRGEGTEAFF.

V gene TRBV5-5 combines with J gene TRBJ2-1; D unclear. In germline, CDR1 is SGHKS, CDR2 YYEKEE (reference sequence). Trimming left V 0 bases short and J 3 bases short, with 10 bases between. The CDR3 has 15 amino acids. CDR3 nucleotides: TGTGCCAGCAGCTTGGTATTGAGAAACTACAATGAGCAGTTCTTC. This encodes CASSLVLRNYNEQFF.

This chain links TRBV7-2 with TRBJ2-7; no definite D call. Germline-derived CDR1 and CDR2 are SGHTA and FQGNSA. V dropped 6 bases and J dropped 2 bases, with 14 bases sitting between them. This CDR3 has 14 residues. CDR3 sequence: CASRRDGAAYEQYF. CDR3 coding DNA: TGTGCCAGCAGAAGAGACGGTGCGGCCTACGAGCAGTACTTC.

The chain carries TRBV27 and TRBJ2-2; 11 positions agree with TRBD2. The germline V gene has CDR1 MNHEY and CDR2 SMNVEV (reference sequence). The CDR3 sequence is 16 residues long. The junction had 6 bases not matched to a gene; V was cut back by 6 bases and J by 3 bases. The CDR3 DNA follows: TGTGCCAGCAGACCTCTACTAGCGGGGGACACCGGGGAGCTGTTTTTT. Protein: CASRPLLAGDTGELFF.

This chain links TRBV28 with TRBJ1-2, with 10 bases matching TRBD1. Germline values: CDR1 MDHEN, CDR2 SYDVKM. V dropped 6 bases and J dropped 5; count of bases not matched to a gene: 9. This CDR3 contains 15 residues. The CDR3 region is CASRLGQGGGYGYTF. The DNA of the CDR3 is TGTGCCAGCAGACTTGGACAGGGGGGTGGGTATGGCTACACCTTC.

The chain recombines TRBV18 with TRBJ2-1; 7 bases are shared with TRBD1. The germline V gene has CDR1 KGHSH and CDR2 LQKENI. This CDR3 contains 15 residues. V gave up 4 bases and J gave up 2 bases; unmatched junction bases: 5. The CDR3 here is CASSQDRAPYNEQFF. The CDR3 region has the DNA TGTGCCAGCTCACAAGACAGGGCCCCCTACAATGAGCAGTTCTTC.

The chain joins TRBV27 to TRBJ2-7; D unclear. Trimming removed 3 bases at V and 4 bases at J, with 13 bases between. The germline V gene encodes CDR1 MNHEY and CDR2 SMNVEV (reference sequence). The CDR3 runs 14 residues. The CDR3 is CASSFSSLGYEQYF. The CDR3 bases are TGTGCCAGCAGTTTTAGTAGCTTGGGTTACGAGCAGTACTTC.

This rearrangement joins TRBV10-3 to TRBJ2-1; D possibly corresponds to TRBD1 (5 bases). V shed 6 bases and J shed 7 bases, with 13 bases lying between them. The CDR3 sequence is 13 residues long. From germline, CDR1 is ENHRY and CDR2 SYGVKD. The CDR3 DNA reads TGTGCCATCAGATCGGACAATCGGAATGAGCAGTTCTTC. Protein: CAIRSDNRNEQFF.

The J gene is TRBJ2-7, the V gene TRBV7-9; 9 nucleotides line up with TRBD2. CDR1 is SEHNR, CDR2 FQNEAQ, per germline (reference sequence). The V and J ends lost 10 bases and 6 bases, in that order; junction bases with no gene match: 16. This CDR3 has 15 residues. CDR3 protein: CATRVGTSLNSEQYF. The CDR3 nucleotides read TGTGCCACGCGGGTCGGGACTAGCTTGAATAGCGAGCAGTACTTC.

This chain connects TRBV6-1 to TRBJ2-5, with 10 bases aligning to TRBD1. Germline V gene sequence: CDR1 MNHNS, CDR2 SASEGT. V lost 6 bases, J lost 2 bases, and 3 bases stayed unmatched. CDR3 length: 14 amino acids. CDR3 protein: CASRDRGFQETQYF. CDR3 coding DNA: TGTGCCAGCAGGGACAGGGGGTTTCAAGAGACCCAGTACTTC.

The chain is built from TRBV11-2 and TRBJ2-5; 8 positions agree with TRBD1. Per the germline V gene, CDR1 is SGHAT and CDR2 is FQNNGV. The V and J ends lost 5 bases and 0 bases, in that order; junction bases with no gene match: 5. CDR3 size: 15 residues. CDR3 loop: CASSQQGGYQETQYF. In DNA form, the CDR3 reads TGTGCCAGCAGCCAACAGGGGGGTTACCAAGAGACCCAGTACTTC.

CDR3 sequence reads: CASSQGGYGNTEAFF. The DNA for the CDR3 is TGTGCCAGCAGCCAGGGAGGTTACGGGAACACTGAAGCTTTCTTT. The rearrangement joins TRBV5-4 to TRBJ1-1; D may be TRBD1 (5 bases). Deletions cut 4 bases from V and 1 base from J, with 14 bases between. The CDR3 is 15 residues long. Looked up from germline, CDR1 is SGHNT and CDR2 is YYREEE (reference sequence).

This sequence joins TRBV6-5 and TRBJ2-3; 14 nucleotides line up with TRBD2. CDR3 size: 15 residues. Germline-derived CDR1 and CDR2 are MNHEY and SVGAGI. The junction had 6 bases not matched to a gene; V was cut back by 10 bases and J by 3 bases. The CDR3 nucleotides read TGTGCCACTAAGCGGACTAGCGGGAGGACAGATACGCAGTATTTT. Encoded protein: CATKRTSGRTDTQYF.

This rearrangement joins TRBV9 to TRBJ1-4; 10 nucleotides match TRBD1. The V and J ends lost 4 bases and 7 bases, in that order; junction bases with no gene match: 4. Per germline, CDR1 SGDLS and CDR2 YYNGEE. The CDR3 has 14 amino acids. This CDR3 reads CASSQGQGIEKLFF. DNA of the CDR3: TGTGCCAGCAGCCAGGGACAGGGGATTGAAAAACTGTTTTTT.

This chain uses TRBV11-2 with TRBJ1-4, with D tentatively TRBD1 (5 bases). Between the trimmed V and J ends, which lost 1 base and 8 bases, there was a span of 14 bases. The CDR3 length is 15 residues. Germline V gives CDR1 SGHAT, CDR2 FQNNGV. The CDR3 DNA is TGTGCCAGCAGCTTAGTCAGCAGGGTTTGGGAAAAACTGTTTTTT. As protein: CASSLVSRVWEKLFF.

In this sample, this clone turned up a few times. The chain couples TRBV5-1 to TRBJ2-5; D possibly corresponds to TRBD1 (6 bases). Germline-derived CDR1 and CDR2 are SGHRS and YFSETQ. The CDR3 extends over 16 amino acids. The V gene lost 2 bases and the J gene lost 0 bases, with 14 bases spanning the gap. The CDR3 region has the DNA TGCGCCAGCAGCTTCAGGACACAGGGCTACCAAGAGACCCAGTACTTC. It translates to CASSFRTQGYQETQYF.

The chain is built from TRBV28 and TRBJ2-7; D remains ambiguous. Germline V lookup: CDR1 MDHEN, CDR2 SYDVKM. Trimming cost V 3 bases and J 5 bases, with 11 bases left between them. CDR3 length: 13 residues. The CDR3 loop is CASSFPARDEQYF. The CDR3 region has the DNA TGTGCCAGCAGTTTCCCGGCACGGGACGAGCAGTACTTC.

The V call is TRBV5-4, the J call TRBJ2-6; D may be TRBD1 (5 bases). The CDR3 is 17 residues long. Germline V gene sequence: CDR1 SGHNT, CDR2 YYREEE (reference sequence). The germline V and J ends were trimmed by 0 bases and 4 bases, with 14 bases remaining between them. CDR3 in amino acids: CASSLGGTGLGANVLTF. The CDR3 DNA reads as TGTGCCAGCAGCTTGGGGGGCACAGGTCTCGGGGCCAACGTCCTGACTTTC.

This clone is a singleton in its sample. The chain is built from TRBV27 and TRBJ2-1; a possible D gene is TRBD1 (6 bases). Deletions cut 6 bases from V and 6 bases from J, with 21 bases between. Germline V gives CDR1 MNHEY, CDR2 SMNVEV (reference sequence). The CDR3 sequence is 16 residues long. The CDR3 nucleotides read TGTGCCAGCAGCGCGAATTACAGGGTCCTAGGCAATGAGCAGTTCTTC. This sequence encodes CASSANYRVLGNEQFF.

The chain employs TRBV30 and TRBJ2-1; 16 bases match TRBD2. The CDR3 sequence is 15 residues long. From germline, CDR1 is GTSNPN and CDR2 SVGIG (reference sequence). Trimming cost V 1 base and J 9 bases; bases outside gene matches: 3. This chain's CDR3 is CAWSGGLAGGTEQFF. The CDR3 nucleotides read TGTGCCTGGAGTGGGGGACTAGCGGGAGGGACTGAGCAGTTCTTC.

The chain uses TRBV21-1 and TRBJ2-7; the tabulated D call, TRBD1, remains unverified against the DNA. TRBV21-1 is termed a pseudogene. The CDR3 sequence is 10 residues long. CDR3: CASEAAGCFF. The CDR3 nucleotides are TGTGCCAGCGAGGCGGCAGGGTGTTTCTTC.

The rearrangement uses TRBV19 and TRBJ1-2; D not certain. The CDR3 consists of 15 residues. V lost 6 bases to trimming and J lost 2 bases, with 16 bases between them. Germline assignment: CDR1 LNHDA and CDR2 SQIVND (reference sequence). CDR3 loop: CASRTPGRRNYGYTF. The CDR3, as DNA: TGTGCCAGTAGGACCCCGGGGAGGCGAAACTATGGCTACACCTTC.

This rearrangement joins TRBV30 to TRBJ2-5, with D possibly matching TRBD1 (6 bases). CDR1 is GTSNPN, CDR2 SVGIG, per germline (reference sequence). The CDR3 runs 15 residues. V was shortened by 2 bases and J by 5 bases, with 18 bases between the two germline ends. The CDR3 nucleotides are TGTGCCTGGAGTTCCAAAGGGACAAATCGGGAGACCCAGTACTTC. It codes for CAWSSKGTNRETQYF.

This chain connects TRBV14 to TRBJ2-1; 9 bases match TRBD2. The CDR3 is 15 amino acids. Germline V gene sequence: CDR1 SGHDN, CDR2 FVKESK. V lost 0 bases, J lost 6 bases, and 3 bases stayed unmatched. CDR3 bases: TGTGCCAGCAGCCAAGAAAGCGGGAGGATCAATGAGCAGTTCTTC. The encoded protein is CASSQESGRINEQFF. Full variable domain (outside the CDR3, taken from reference TRBV14 and TRBJ2-1): EAGVTQFPSHSVIEKGQTVTLRCDPISGHDNLYWYRRVMGKEIKFLLHFVKESKQDESGMPNNRFLAERTGGTYSTLKVQPAELEDSGVYFCASSQESGRINEQFFGPGTRLTVL.

This clone was observed a few times. The genes are TRBV29-1 and TRBJ1-4; 7 bases match TRBD1. From germline, CDR1 is SQVTM and CDR2 ANQGSEA. The CDR3 runs to 13 residues. The J segment lost 7 bases and the V segment lost 7 bases, leaving 9 bases of the junction unmatched. CDR3: CSALTGPGEKLFF. CDR3 DNA: TGCAGCGCACTGACAGGGCCGGGTGAAAAACTGTTTTTT.

The gene calls are TRBV4-3 and TRBJ1-1, with D perhaps TRBD1 (5 bases). CDR1 and CDR2 (germline): LGHNA, YSLEER. Trimming removed 0 bases at V and 2 bases at J, with 10 bases between. The CDR3 has 15 residues. The CDR3 DNA sequence: TGCGCCAGCAGCCAAGATCGTCAGGGAAACACTGAAGCTTTCTTT. Protein: CASSQDRQGNTEAFF.